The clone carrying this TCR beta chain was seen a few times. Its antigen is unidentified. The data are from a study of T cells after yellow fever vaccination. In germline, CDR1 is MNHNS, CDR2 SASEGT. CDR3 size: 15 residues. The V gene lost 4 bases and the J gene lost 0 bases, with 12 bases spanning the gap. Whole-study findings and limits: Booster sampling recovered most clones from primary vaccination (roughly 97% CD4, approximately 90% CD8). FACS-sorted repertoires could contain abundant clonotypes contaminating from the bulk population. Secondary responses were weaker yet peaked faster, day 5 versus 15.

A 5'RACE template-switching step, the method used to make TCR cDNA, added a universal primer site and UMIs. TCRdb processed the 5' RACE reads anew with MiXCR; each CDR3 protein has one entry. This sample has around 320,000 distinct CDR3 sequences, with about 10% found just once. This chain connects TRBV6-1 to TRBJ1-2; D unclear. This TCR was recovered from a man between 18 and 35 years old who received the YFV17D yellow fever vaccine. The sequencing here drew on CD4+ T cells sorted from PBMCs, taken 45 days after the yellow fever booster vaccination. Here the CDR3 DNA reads TGTGCCAGCAGTGTACGTTGGCGGGCTAACTATGGCTACACCTTC. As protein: CASSVRWRANYGYTF.